The present T cell receptor (beta chain) was sequenced within a study of T cells in Graves' hyperthyroidism and ophthalmopathy. This clonotype was seen only a few times. No antigen is known for it. Amplification of TCR beta CDR3 regions used RNA as the template. TCR CDR3 regions were first amplified by RT-PCR with HTBI primers. TCRdb reprocessed the multiplex PCR reads via MiXCR and lists one record per CDR3 protein. The sample yields fewer than 550,000 distinct CDR3 sequences, roughly 25% seen once. Regarding the study as a whole: Clonotypes that were expanded in thyroid above 0.001 mostly appeared in blood too.

Trimming pared 4 bases from V and 2 bases from J, leaving 14 bases between. The CDR3 is 15 amino acids. In germline, CDR1 is KGHDR, CDR2 SFDVKD. Material: blood. This sequence was found in a woman aged 25-40 years with Graves' ophthalmopathy. The rearrangement links TRBV24-1 to TRBJ2-7; D remains unclear. The CDR3 nucleotides are TGTGCCACCAGTGACCCCTCTCGGGCAGCCTACGAGCAGTACTTC. Protein sequence: CATSDPSRAAYEQYF.